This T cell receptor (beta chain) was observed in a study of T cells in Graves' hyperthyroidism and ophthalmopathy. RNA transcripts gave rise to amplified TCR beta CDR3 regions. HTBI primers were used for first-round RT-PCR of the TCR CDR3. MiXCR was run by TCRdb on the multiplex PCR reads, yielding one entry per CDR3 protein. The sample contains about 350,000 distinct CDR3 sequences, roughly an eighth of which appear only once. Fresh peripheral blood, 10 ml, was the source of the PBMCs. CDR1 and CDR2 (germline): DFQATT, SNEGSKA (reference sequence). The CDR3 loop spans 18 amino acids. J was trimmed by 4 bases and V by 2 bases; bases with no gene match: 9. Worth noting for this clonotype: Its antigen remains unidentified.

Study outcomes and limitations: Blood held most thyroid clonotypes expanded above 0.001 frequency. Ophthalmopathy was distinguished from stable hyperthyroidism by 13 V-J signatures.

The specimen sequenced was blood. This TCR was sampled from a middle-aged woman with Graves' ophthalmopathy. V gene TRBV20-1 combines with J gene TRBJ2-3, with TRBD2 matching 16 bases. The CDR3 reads CSARKFTGLAGGADTQYF. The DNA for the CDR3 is TGCAGTGCTAGAAAATTCACGGGACTAGCGGGAGGGGCAGATACGCAGTATTTT.